This TCR beta chain is drawn from a study of T cell clones after liver transplantation. Study background: Liver transplant recipients had immunosuppression withdrawal attempted within 2 years.

Libraries were prepared by immunoSEQ multiplex PCR; TCRdb keeps only in-frame clonotypes and omits some of them. The repertoire holds about 71,000 clones, with roughly 80% as singletons. Per germline, CDR1 LNHNV and CDR2 YYDKDF (reference sequence). The CDR3 runs 15 residues. The V and J ends lost 1 base and 11 bases, in that order; junction bases with no gene match: 11. This sample comprised CD4+ T cells from blood, obtained 12 months after liver transplant. The J gene is TRBJ1-5, the V gene TRBV15, with 7 bases identical to TRBD1. This clonotype was obtained from a human patient who received a liver transplant. A share of the T cells may be of graft donor origin. CDR3 in DNA: TGTGCCACCAGCAGAGGGACAGGCCCAGCCTCGGCCCAGCATTTT. Protein product: CATSRGTGPASAQHF. The full variable domain, rest sourced from reference TRBV15 and TRBJ1-5, is DAMVIQNPRYQVTQFGKPVTLSCSQTLNHNVMYWYQQKSSQAPKLLFHYYDKDFNNEADTPDNFQSRRPNTSFCFLDIRSPGLGDTAMYLCATSRGTGPASAQHFGDGTRLSIL.